These T cell receptor beta chains were read from a single sample in a study of T cell repertoires in ileal Crohn's disease. Repertoires were generated with immunoSEQ multiplex PCR, while TCRdb's copy carries only in-frame clones and drops some. The sample records some 4,700 clones, 80% to 85% being singletons. The sequenced material came from ileal tissue. These receptors all come from an adult with Crohn's disease. The CDR3 runs from the conserved cysteine through the conserved F or W. Fields, in order: V gene, J gene, CDR3 protein.

>TRBV19|TRBJ1-2
CASRGQNQFYGYTF
>TRBV7-9|TRBJ1-2
CASSLAGANGYTF
>TRBV7-9|TRBJ1-2
CASSLKQQRDGYTF
>TRBV11-2|TRBJ2-1
CASSLDQGLGNEQFF
>TRBV11-2|NA
CASSPGRTEQYF
>TRBV4-1|TRBJ1-1
CASSPRLTANTEAFF
>TRBV28|TRBJ2-1
CASSLQGDEQFF
>TRBV7-3|TRBJ2-7
CASSPGLGTYEQYF
>TRBV6-5|TRBJ2-7
CASSYAGQGHYEQYF
>TRBV28|TRBJ1-1
CASTMGVGTEAFF
>TRBV6-5|TRBJ2-7
CASRPPVSYEQYF
>TRBV10-3|TRBJ2-2
CAIMAGGAAGELFF
>TRBV7-3|TRBJ2-7
CASSLGLGPVYEQYF
>TRBV2|TRBJ1-1
CASRKTGGSVTEAFF
>TRBV7-9|TRBJ1-1
CASSLVGNTEAFF
>TRBV5-1|TRBJ2-6
CASSFTSGNSGANVLTF
>TRBV7-2|TRBJ2-1
CASSLLAGDYNEQFF
>TRBV19|TRBJ2-7
CASSIKGTTAYEQYF
>TRBV6-5|TRBJ1-1
CASSYETGSEAFF
>TRBV6-5|TRBJ1-1
CASSYKGVGTEAFF
>TRBV18|TRBJ1-2
CASSLAGTKYGYTF
>TRBV4-1|TRBJ1-5
CASSQGAMIGNQPQHF
>TRBV29-1|TRBJ2-5
CSVPFTKQETQYF
>TRBV19|TRBJ2-1
CASSMRTSPYNEQFF
>TRBV5-5|TRBJ2-7
CASSPTVPGTSYEQYF
>TRBV19|TRBJ1-6
CASSIGGYNSPLHF
>TRBV6-6|TRBJ2-4
CASSEAAKNIQYF
>TRBV30|TRBJ1-4
CAGREWRREKLFF
>TRBV27|TRBJ2-5
CASSLRRDQETQYF
>TRBV4-3|TRBJ1-1
CASSSHTGPLNTEAFF
>TRBV7-9|TRBJ2-1
CASSSGRVNEQFF
>TRBV5-5|TRBJ2-7
CASSLTVPGTSYEQYF
>TRBV9|TRBJ2-1
CASSPRTVTSGEQFF
>TRBV7-8|TRBJ2-1
CASSPRERYNEQFF
>TRBV4-1|TRBJ2-5
CASSQEGTSGSRETQYF
>TRBV6-1|TRBJ1-2
CASSERGRTDYGYTF
>TRBV6-1|TRBJ1-3
CASSEGTGGNTIYF
>TRBV30|TRBJ1-2
CAWSVESRGGYTF
>TRBV28|TRBJ2-1
CASSIGDRILNEQFF